This entry lists 10 T cell receptor beta chains sequenced from one sample in a study of blood T cell repertoires in COVID-19. Method: immunoSEQ multiplex PCR; TCRdb's copy keeps in-frame clones and lacks some. The sample comprises some 380,000 clones, around 91% of which are singletons, and about 6.5% rests with the top ten. Sequenced material: peripheral blood. The source is a man aged 18-30 years with active or convalescent COVID-19.

This chain uses TRBV7-3 with TRBJ2-6, with D hard to call. The CDR3 spans 15 residues. The germline V and J ends were trimmed by 6 bases and 4 bases, with 13 bases remaining between them. CDR1 SGHTA and CDR2 FQGTGA come from the germline V gene. The CDR3 region is CASSYYWSGANVLTF. The CDR3 DNA reads TGTGCCAGCAGTTACTACTGGTCCGGGGCCAACGTCCTGACTTTC.

The rearrangement joins TRBV5-4 to TRBJ2-3; 14 nucleotides align to TRBD2. The CDR3 extends over 16 amino acids. Per the germline V gene, CDR1 is SGHNT and CDR2 is YYREEE (reference sequence). After removal of 3 bases from V and 4 bases from J, the junction contained 4 bases not matched to a gene. The CDR3 protein is CASSWGLAGVPDTQYF. Here the CDR3 DNA reads TGTGCCAGCAGCTGGGGACTAGCGGGAGTTCCAGATACGCAGTATTTT.

V and J are TRBV7-6 and TRBJ2-1, with 11 bases aligning to TRBD2. Germline V gene sequence: CDR1 SGHVS, CDR2 FNYEAQ. This CDR3 has 15 amino acids. After removal of 5 bases from V and 5 bases from J, the junction contained 5 bases not matched to a gene. This chain's CDR3 is CASSLSGGGHNEQFF. In DNA, the CDR3 is TGTGCCAGCAGCCTTAGCGGGGGGGGGCACAATGAGCAGTTCTTC.

The chain links TRBV9 to TRBJ1-3, with D hard to call. V was clipped by 5 bases and J by 4 bases, with 7 bases between them. The CDR3 contains 12 residues. Germline CDR1 and CDR2: SGDLS and YYNGEE. CDR3 residues: CASRSQGNTIYF. CDR3 DNA: TGTGCCAGCAGGTCACAGGGAAACACCATATATTTT. Together with reference TRBV9 and TRBJ1-3, the CDR3 gives the full variable domain: DSGVTQTPKHLITATGQRVTLRCSPRSGDLSVYWYQQSLDQGLQFLIQYYNGEERAKGNILERFSAQQFPDLHSELNLSSLELGDSALYFCASRSQGNTIYFGEGSWLTVV.

The gene calls are TRBV7-9 and TRBJ1-2, with D maybe TRBD1 (5 bases). From germline, CDR1 is SEHNR and CDR2 FQNEAQ (reference sequence). The CDR3 has 14 amino acids. V shed 7 bases and J shed 4 bases, with 16 bases lying between them. Written as DNA, the CDR3 is TGTGCCAGCACCACAGGAGGGATCGGCTATGGCTACACCTTC. It specifies CASTTGGIGYGYTF.

The genes are TRBV30 and TRBJ2-5, with 7 bases matching TRBD1. This CDR3 is built from 15 residues. The V gene end was trimmed by 0 bases and the J gene end by 5 bases; junction bases not matched to a gene: 9. The germline CDR1 and CDR2 sequences are GTSNPN and SVGIG (reference sequence). CDR3 coding DNA: TGTGCCTGGAGTGTATTGACAGGGAGTAGCGAGACCCAGTACTTC. This encodes CAWSVLTGSSETQYF.

This clone occurred many times. The gene calls are TRBV6-5 and TRBJ1-1; possibly TRBD1 for D (5 bases). Germline values: CDR1 MNHEY, CDR2 SVGAGI. The CDR3 has 13 residues. V was trimmed by 10 bases and J by 9 bases, leaving 21 bases between them. The CDR3 protein is CATRRDSGPKAFF. CDR3 in DNA: TGTGCCACCCGACGCGATTCAGGGCCGAAAGCTTTCTTT.

The chain couples TRBV28 to TRBJ1-6, with D maybe TRBD1 (6 bases). The CDR3 loop spans 13 amino acids. Germline CDR1 and CDR2: MDHEN and SYDVKM. Between the trimmed V and J ends, which lost 10 bases and 9 bases, there was a span of 16 bases. The CDR3 sequence is CANSGGLGSPLHF. In DNA, the CDR3 is TGTGCCAATAGCGGGGGGCTTGGTTCACCCCTCCACTTT.

The chain employs TRBV5-1 and TRBJ2-1; 9 bases agree with TRBD2. The CDR3 runs 20 residues. From germline, CDR1 is SGHRS and CDR2 YFSETQ. J lost 0 bases, V lost 0 bases, and 13 bases had no gene match. CDR3 DNA: TGCGCCAGCAGCTTGGGGCAGCGGGAGGCTCTAAGAAGCTCCTACAATGAGCAGTTCTTC. Amino acids: CASSLGQREALRSSYNEQFF.

The chain recombines TRBV7-8 with TRBJ2-7; a weak D match, TRBD1 (5 bases). V lost 2 bases and J lost 7, with 15 bases in between. The CDR3 spans 14 residues. CDR1 and CDR2 (germline): SGHVS, FQNEAQ. DNA for the CDR3: TGTGCCAGCAGCTTATCAGGGCCTAACTTTGAGCAGTACTTC. Its protein product is CASSLSGPNFEQYF. Full variable domain (outside the CDR3, taken from reference TRBV7-8 and TRBJ2-7): GAGVSQSPRYKVAKRGQDVALRCDPISGHVSLFWYQQALGQGPEFLTYFQNEAQLDKSGLPSDRFFAERPEGSVSTLKIQRTQQEDSAVYLCASSLSGPNFEQYFGPGTRLTVT.